Below are 23 T cell receptor beta chains sequenced from a single sample in a study of OX40 agonist ivuxolimab in advanced cancers. The table came from immunoSEQ multiplex PCR; TCRdb's copy has only in-frame clones and leaves some out. The data hold some 80,000 clones, with roughly 92% observed a single time. The specimen was CD4+ or CD8+ T cells sorted from blood, collected in a trial of the OX40 agonist ivuxolimab. The receptors come from an adult with an advanced solid tumor such as melanoma, head and neck, liver or kidney cancer.

This clone was recorded only once. The gene calls are TRBV30 and TRBJ1-5; D is ambiguous. This CDR3 spans 16 amino acids. The V end lost 5 bases, the J end lost 1 base, and 18 bases lay between the germline ends. CDR1 is GTSNPN, CDR2 SVGIG, per germline (reference sequence). The CDR3 is CAWDLPSKRSNQPQHF. CDR3 nucleotide sequence: TGTGCCTGGGACCTCCCGTCTAAGCGGAGCAATCAGCCCCAGCATTTT. The whole variable domain, filled in from reference TRBV30 and TRBJ1-5, reads SQTIHQWPATLVQPVGSPLSLECTVEGTSNPNLYWYRQAAGRGLQLLFYSVGIGQISSEVPQNLSASRPQDRQFILSSKKLLLSDSGFYLCAWDLPSKRSNQPQHFGDGTRLSIL.

The CDR3 DNA reads TGTGCCAGCAGATCTTGGACAGGGGGCTCCTACGAGCAGTACTTC. Encoded protein: CASRSWTGGSYEQYF. The V gene is TRBV6-5, the J gene TRBJ2-7; 10 nucleotides agree with TRBD1. With V trimmed by 6 bases and J by 0 bases, 5 bases remained unmatched. Per germline, CDR1 MNHEY and CDR2 SVGAGI. This CDR3 has 15 residues.

The chain employs TRBV19 and TRBJ1-2, with unresolved D. The CDR3 has 14 residues. The germline CDR1 and CDR2 sequences are LNHDA and SQIVND (reference sequence). Trimming removed 3 bases at V and 4 bases at J, with 12 bases between. CDR3 in amino acids: CASSIPNTPYGYTF. CDR3 coding DNA: TGTGCCAGTAGTATCCCCAATACACCCTATGGCTACACCTTC.

The rearrangement uses TRBV19 and TRBJ1-5; no definite D call. This CDR3 spans 15 amino acids. The germline V gene encodes CDR1 LNHDA and CDR2 SQIVND (reference sequence). V was shortened by 7 bases and J by 0 bases, with 13 bases between the two germline ends. This CDR3 is CASKRENLSNQPQHF. CDR3 nucleotide sequence: TGTGCCAGTAAGAGGGAAAACCTTAGCAATCAGCCCCAGCATTTT.

The chain combines TRBV27 with TRBJ2-4, with D possibly TRBD2 on 6 matching bases. Trimming stripped 6 bases from V and 9 bases from J, with 15 bases between. The germline V gene has CDR1 MNHEY and CDR2 SMNVEV (reference sequence). The length of the CDR3 is 13 residues. CDR3 residues: CASRASGVAIQYF. CDR3 sequence (DNA): TGTGCCAGCAGAGCCTCGGGGGTTGCCATTCAGTACTTC.

The chain employs TRBV28 and TRBJ2-3; perhaps TRBD2 as D (7 bases). Germline V lookup: CDR1 MDHEN, CDR2 SYDVKM. This CDR3 is 18 amino acids long. Between the trimmed V and J ends, which lost 7 bases and 0 bases, there was a span of 23 bases. CDR3 nucleotides: TGTGCCAGCACTACAGGGCCCACTAGCGCCCTAAGCACAGATACGCAGTATTTT. As protein: CASTTGPTSALSTDTQYF.

The chain combines TRBV7-2 with TRBJ2-2; the D is unclear. Germline lookup yields CDR1 SGHTA and CDR2 FQGNSA. V was shortened by 1 base and J by 1 base, with 4 bases between the two germline ends. CDR3 length equals 14 residues. CDR3 loop: CASSLGLNTGELFF. CDR3 nucleotides: TGTGCCAGCAGCTTAGGACTGAACACCGGGGAGCTGTTTTTT.

The rearrangement joins TRBV2 to TRBJ2-5; D is unresolved. V was trimmed by 7 bases and J by 2 bases, leaving 8 bases between them. Germline V lookup: CDR1 SNHLY, CDR2 FYNNEI. CDR3 length equals 12 residues. CDR3 in DNA: TGTGCCAGCACAGAATTACAAGAGACCCAGTACTTC. This codes for CASTELQETQYF.

The CDR3 DNA reads as TGTGCCAGTAGTATAAGGGCCCAGCCCCAGCATTTT. Encoded protein: CASSIRAQPQHF. The V call is TRBV19, the J call TRBJ1-5; D unclear. V dropped 2 bases and J dropped 7 bases, with 6 bases sitting between them. CDR1 LNHDA and CDR2 SQIVND come from the germline V gene (reference sequence). The CDR3 contains 12 residues.

Details on this clone: A junction end diverges from the germline sequence, so it may reflect a read error. The genes are TRBV7-7 and TRBJ2-1; 9 nucleotides agree with TRBD1. This CDR3 region has 14 residues. Germline assignment: CDR1 SSHAT and CDR2 FNYEAQ (reference sequence). This CDR3 is CASSSDRGNNEQFF. CDR3 sequence (DNA): TGTGCTAGCAGCTCGGACAGGGGTAACAATGAGCAGTTCTTC.

Comment on this clone: The sample has other DNA sequences that encode this CDR3 too. The chain is built from TRBV5-1 and TRBJ2-5; D possibly corresponds to TRBD2 (5 bases). Germline CDR1 reads SGHRS; CDR2 reads YFSETQ. V gave up 0 bases and J gave up 2 bases, with 8 bases separating them. The CDR3 is made up of 14 amino acids. CDR3: CASSLAGNQETQYF. The CDR3 nucleotides are TGCGCCAGCAGCTTGGCGGGGAATCAAGAGACCCAGTACTTC.

The V gene is TRBV19, the J gene TRBJ1-3; D not resolved. V shed 6 bases and J shed 0 bases, with 6 bases lying between them. There are 13 residues in the CDR3. Germline V lookup: CDR1 LNHDA, CDR2 SQIVND (reference sequence). The CDR3 sequence is CASRRSSGNTIYF. Written as DNA, the CDR3 is TGTGCCAGTAGGCGTAGCTCTGGAAACACCATATATTTT.

Concerning this clone: The same CDR3 arises from other DNA sequences in this sample as well. The V and J genes are TRBV5-6 and TRBJ1-2; 7 bases fit TRBD1. With 4 bases clipped from V and 8 bases from J, the junction kept 8 bases outside the gene matches. The germline V gene encodes CDR1 SGHDT and CDR2 YYEEEE. This CDR3 has 13 residues. The CDR3 loop reads CASSIQGVRGYTF. The CDR3 DNA follows: TGTGCCAGCAGCATCCAGGGGGTTCGGGGCTACACCTTC.

The chain employs TRBV6-5 and TRBJ2-2; 8 bases map to TRBD1. CDR1 MNHEY and CDR2 SVGAGI come from the germline V gene. The CDR3 is made up of 15 amino acids. J gave up 8 bases and V 2 bases, and 7 bases lay outside the gene matches. CDR3 residues: CASSYIARGQGELFF. The CDR3 bases are TGTGCCAGCAGTTACATCGCCAGGGGGCAAGGGGAGCTGTTTTTT.

The chain uses TRBV5-1 and TRBJ2-2; D remains ambiguous. V was trimmed by 0 bases and J by 5 bases, leaving 11 bases between them. In germline, CDR1 is SGHRS, CDR2 YFSETQ. The CDR3 is 15 amino acids. This chain's CDR3 is CASSLAGPGTGELFF. The CDR3 nucleotides read TGCGCCAGCAGCTTGGCCGGTCCTGGTACCGGGGAGCTGTTTTTT.

Turning to this clone: A read error may produce the germline difference seen at one junction end. The chain uses TRBV7-7 and TRBJ2-3, with unresolved D. Germline CDR1 and CDR2: SSHAT and FNYEAQ (reference sequence). This CDR3 comprises 13 residues. As DNA, the CDR3 is TGTGCTAGCAGCCTCGAGAGCACAGATACGCAGTATTTT. It encodes CASSLESTDTQYF.

J is TRBJ1-1 and V is TRBV28, with 9 bases aligning to TRBD1. J was trimmed by 4 bases and V by 7 bases; bases with no gene match: 7. The CDR3 extends over 14 amino acids. Germline-derived CDR1 and CDR2 are MDHEN and SYDVKM. This CDR3 is CASKTGGWSTEAFF. CDR3 coding DNA: TGTGCCAGCAAAACAGGGGGCTGGAGCACTGAAGCTTTCTTT.

The rearrangement joins TRBV6-1 to TRBJ2-7; D may be TRBD2 (5 bases). The CDR3 contains 15 residues. The V gene lost 2 bases and the J gene lost 2 bases, with 13 bases spanning the gap. CDR1 is MNHNS, CDR2 SASEGT, per germline. The CDR3, as DNA: TGTGCCAGCAGTGAACGAGGGTACGGACCCTACGAGCAGTACTTC. Amino acid sequence: CASSERGYGPYEQYF.

The chain couples TRBV27 to TRBJ2-5; 7 nucleotides agree with TRBD2. The CDR3 length is 16 residues. Germline V CDR1 and CDR2: MNHEY, SMNVEV (reference sequence). V lost 6 bases, J lost 5 bases, and 15 bases stayed unmatched. For the CDR3, the DNA is TGTGCCAGCAGAGAAGGGACTAACCAGGGATGGGAGACCCAGTACTTC. As protein: CASREGTNQGWETQYF.

The rearrangement uses TRBV5-1 and TRBJ1-3; D remains unclear. The germline CDR1 and CDR2 sequences are SGHRS and YFSETQ. The CDR3 covers 13 residues. The V end lost 4 bases, the J end lost 0 bases, and 5 bases lay between the germline ends. This chain's CDR3 is CASSLTSGNTIYF. The CDR3 DNA reads as TGCGCCAGCAGCCTGACCTCTGGAAACACCATATATTTT.

Here the CDR3 reads CASRAGQVPYQPQHF. The CDR3 bases are TGTGCCAGCAGAGCGGGACAGGTGCCATATCAGCCCCAGCATTTT. The chain couples TRBV6-1 to TRBJ1-5; 8 bases are a match to TRBD1. The germline V gene has CDR1 MNHNS and CDR2 SASEGT. CDR3 length: 15 amino acids. V lost 6 bases and J lost 5; bases outside the gene matches: 9.

For this clone: This CDR3 is also generated by other DNA sequences in the sample. The chain has TRBV5-4 and TRBJ1-1; 8 nucleotides match TRBD1. This CDR3 is built from 14 residues. Trimming took 4 bases from V and 1 from J; bases not matched to a gene: 3. Looked up from germline, CDR1 is SGHNT and CDR2 is YYREEE (reference sequence). The CDR3 DNA is TGTGCCAGCAGCCTAGACAGGGGGAACACTGAAGCTTTCTTT. Its protein product is CASSLDRGNTEAFF.

The J gene is TRBJ2-2, the V gene TRBV4-1; D gene uncertain. Trimming cost V 0 bases and J 5 bases, with 10 bases left between them. The CDR3 extends over 15 amino acids. Per germline, CDR1 MGHRA and CDR2 YSYEKL. CDR3 region: CASSQDTHWTGELFF. The CDR3 nucleotides are TGCGCCAGCAGCCAAGACACCCATTGGACCGGGGAGCTGTTTTTT.